Below, 8 T cell receptor beta chains from the same sample are listed, as sequenced in a study of T cells in Graves' hyperthyroidism and ophthalmopathy. RNA transcripts were the template for amplifying TCR beta CDR3 regions. When the TCR CDR3 underwent first-round RT-PCR, the HTBI primer set was used. TCRdb re-called the multiplex PCR reads with MiXCR, one entry per CDR3 protein. The table lists approximately 300,000 distinct CDR3 sequences, approximately 18% of them singletons. The specimen sequenced was blood. The source of these receptors is a man aged 45-65 years with Graves' ophthalmopathy.

This clonotype has ten or more counts. This rearrangement joins TRBV11-1 to TRBJ2-7, with TRBD1 matching 9 bases. This CDR3 comprises 15 residues. V gave up 6 bases and J gave up 2 bases; unmatched junction bases: 8. Germline loops: CDR1 SGHAT, CDR2 FQDESV (reference sequence). CDR3 amino acids: CASSRGTGKTYEQYF. For the CDR3, the DNA is TGTGCCAGCAGTAGGGGGACAGGGAAAACCTACGAGCAGTACTTC.

The rearrangement joins TRBV24-1 to TRBJ2-7, with 7 bases aligning to TRBD2. Trimming cost V 4 bases and J 9 bases; bases outside gene matches: 11. The CDR3 has 14 residues. Germline V gene sequence: CDR1 KGHDR, CDR2 SFDVKD. The chain's CDR3 is CATSEDNGGTRQYF. DNA for the CDR3: TGTGCCACCAGTGAGGACAACGGGGGGACCAGGCAGTACTTC.

This chain uses TRBV6-2 or TRBV6-3 with TRBJ2-7; D may be TRBD2 (5 bases). The CDR3 has 14 amino acids. Deletions cut 4 bases from V and 7 bases from J, with 17 bases between. Looked up from germline, CDR1 is MNHEY and CDR2 is SVGEGT. The CDR3 bases are TGTGCCAGCAGTTTAGAGGGTATCTCGTGGGAGCAGTACTTC. This translates into CASSLEGISWEQYF.

This clonotype was seen repeatedly, ten times or more. The chain has TRBV29-1 and TRBJ2-5; D is possibly TRBD1 (6 bases). The CDR3 covers 12 residues. Germline loops: CDR1 SQVTM, CDR2 ANQGSEA. Trimming took 7 bases from V and 1 from J, leaving 10 bases between them. The CDR3 DNA sequence: TGCAGCGCTAGACAGGCCCAAGAGACCCAGTACTTC. Protein: CSARQAQETQYF.

The sample holds a few counts of this clonotype. The chain links TRBV12-3 or TRBV12-4 to TRBJ1-5; perhaps TRBD1 as D (6 bases). CDR3 length equals 15 residues. V shed 6 bases and J shed 2 bases, with 14 bases lying between them. CDR3 nucleotides: TGTGCCAGCAGACCTACAGGGTGGGGCAATCAGCCCCAGCATTTT. Protein product: CASRPTGWGNQPQHF.

This clonotype was observed a handful of times. V and J are TRBV16 and TRBJ2-7; D is possibly TRBD2 (5 bases). This CDR3 contains 15 residues. Germline-derived CDR1 and CDR2 are KGHSY and FQNENV. V gave up 0 bases and J gave up 3 bases, with 12 bases separating them. The CDR3 here is CASSQSGGSNYEQYF. The CDR3 DNA sequence: TGTGCCAGCAGCCAATCTGGTGGGAGCAACTACGAGCAGTACTTC.

The genes are TRBV7-8 and TRBJ1-2; D is unclear. The germline V and J ends were trimmed by 1 base and 4 bases, with 13 bases remaining between them. Germline CDR1 reads SGHVS; CDR2 reads FQNEAQ. The CDR3 covers 15 residues. The CDR3 region has the DNA TGTGCCAGCAGCTTAGGACATCCGGGGAGCTATGGCTACACCTTC. This gives the protein CASSLGHPGSYGYTF.

This clonotype was recorded many times. The chain combines TRBV19 with TRBJ2-1; TRBD2 is a possible D gene (6 bases). Per germline, CDR1 LNHDA and CDR2 SQIVND (reference sequence). Trimming removed 1 base from V and 5 bases from J, with 9 bases in between. The CDR3 length is 14 residues. The CDR3 loop is CASSIAGVNNEQFF. In DNA, the CDR3 is TGTGCCAGTAGTATAGCGGGAGTTAACAATGAGCAGTTCTTC. The full variable domain, completed using reference TRBV19 and TRBJ2-1, is DGGITQSPKYLFRKEGQNVTLSCEQNLNHDAMYWYRQDPGQGLRLIYYSQIVNDFQKGDIAEGYSVSREKKESFPLTVTSAQKNPTAFYLCASSIAGVNNEQFFGPGTRLTVL.